This TCR beta chain was identified during a study of glioma-infiltrating T cells. The CDR3 runs to 13 residues. The germline V gene has CDR1 SGHTA and CDR2 FQGNSA. The iRepertoire nested amplicon-rescue multiplex PCR amplified TCR alpha and beta CDR3s from RNA. A single record per CDR3 protein comes from TCRdb applying MiXCR to the multiplex PCR reads. The data show some 22,000 distinct CDR3 sequences, 20% to 25% seen once. Study findings and constraints: Gliomas, especially low-grade, showed above-expected tissue-blood divergence; non-neoplastic patients showed below. Very few CDR3 sequences were shared between tissue and blood.

Many counts were recorded for this clonotype. The antigen is undetermined. One end of the junction does not line up with germline, which may come from a read error. This clonotype was sampled from a human donor with low-grade glioma or glioblastoma, undergoing nonglioma brain surgery, or in good health (not recorded which). The source material was glioma tissue, nonneoplastic brain tissue, or PBMCs (not recorded which). The chain has TRBV7-2 and TRBJ2-7; D gene ambiguous. The CDR3 loop reads CARSLGSLYEQYF. Written as DNA, the CDR3 is TGTGCCCGCAGCTTAGGGTCCCTCTACGAGCAGTACTTC.